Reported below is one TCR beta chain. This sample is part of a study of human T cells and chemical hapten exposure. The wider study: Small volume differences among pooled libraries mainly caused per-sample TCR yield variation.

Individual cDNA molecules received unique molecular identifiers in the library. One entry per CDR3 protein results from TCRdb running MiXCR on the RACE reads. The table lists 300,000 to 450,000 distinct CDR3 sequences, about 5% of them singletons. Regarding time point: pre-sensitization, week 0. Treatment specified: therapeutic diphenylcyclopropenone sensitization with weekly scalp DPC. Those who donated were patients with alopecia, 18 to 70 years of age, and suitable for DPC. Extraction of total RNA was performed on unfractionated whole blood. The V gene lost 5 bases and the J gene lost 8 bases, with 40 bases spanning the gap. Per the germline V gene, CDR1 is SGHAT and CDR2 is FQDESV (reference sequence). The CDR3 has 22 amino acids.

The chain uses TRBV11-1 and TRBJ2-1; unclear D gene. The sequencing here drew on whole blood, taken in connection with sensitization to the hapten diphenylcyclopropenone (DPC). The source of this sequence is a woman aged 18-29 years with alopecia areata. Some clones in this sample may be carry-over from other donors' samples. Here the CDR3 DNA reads TGTGCCAGCAGCGCATCCCCGAGTACCGGCGGTGCCCCCCCACGTAGTATGGATGAGCAGTTCTTC. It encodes CASSASPSTGGAPPRSMDEQFF.